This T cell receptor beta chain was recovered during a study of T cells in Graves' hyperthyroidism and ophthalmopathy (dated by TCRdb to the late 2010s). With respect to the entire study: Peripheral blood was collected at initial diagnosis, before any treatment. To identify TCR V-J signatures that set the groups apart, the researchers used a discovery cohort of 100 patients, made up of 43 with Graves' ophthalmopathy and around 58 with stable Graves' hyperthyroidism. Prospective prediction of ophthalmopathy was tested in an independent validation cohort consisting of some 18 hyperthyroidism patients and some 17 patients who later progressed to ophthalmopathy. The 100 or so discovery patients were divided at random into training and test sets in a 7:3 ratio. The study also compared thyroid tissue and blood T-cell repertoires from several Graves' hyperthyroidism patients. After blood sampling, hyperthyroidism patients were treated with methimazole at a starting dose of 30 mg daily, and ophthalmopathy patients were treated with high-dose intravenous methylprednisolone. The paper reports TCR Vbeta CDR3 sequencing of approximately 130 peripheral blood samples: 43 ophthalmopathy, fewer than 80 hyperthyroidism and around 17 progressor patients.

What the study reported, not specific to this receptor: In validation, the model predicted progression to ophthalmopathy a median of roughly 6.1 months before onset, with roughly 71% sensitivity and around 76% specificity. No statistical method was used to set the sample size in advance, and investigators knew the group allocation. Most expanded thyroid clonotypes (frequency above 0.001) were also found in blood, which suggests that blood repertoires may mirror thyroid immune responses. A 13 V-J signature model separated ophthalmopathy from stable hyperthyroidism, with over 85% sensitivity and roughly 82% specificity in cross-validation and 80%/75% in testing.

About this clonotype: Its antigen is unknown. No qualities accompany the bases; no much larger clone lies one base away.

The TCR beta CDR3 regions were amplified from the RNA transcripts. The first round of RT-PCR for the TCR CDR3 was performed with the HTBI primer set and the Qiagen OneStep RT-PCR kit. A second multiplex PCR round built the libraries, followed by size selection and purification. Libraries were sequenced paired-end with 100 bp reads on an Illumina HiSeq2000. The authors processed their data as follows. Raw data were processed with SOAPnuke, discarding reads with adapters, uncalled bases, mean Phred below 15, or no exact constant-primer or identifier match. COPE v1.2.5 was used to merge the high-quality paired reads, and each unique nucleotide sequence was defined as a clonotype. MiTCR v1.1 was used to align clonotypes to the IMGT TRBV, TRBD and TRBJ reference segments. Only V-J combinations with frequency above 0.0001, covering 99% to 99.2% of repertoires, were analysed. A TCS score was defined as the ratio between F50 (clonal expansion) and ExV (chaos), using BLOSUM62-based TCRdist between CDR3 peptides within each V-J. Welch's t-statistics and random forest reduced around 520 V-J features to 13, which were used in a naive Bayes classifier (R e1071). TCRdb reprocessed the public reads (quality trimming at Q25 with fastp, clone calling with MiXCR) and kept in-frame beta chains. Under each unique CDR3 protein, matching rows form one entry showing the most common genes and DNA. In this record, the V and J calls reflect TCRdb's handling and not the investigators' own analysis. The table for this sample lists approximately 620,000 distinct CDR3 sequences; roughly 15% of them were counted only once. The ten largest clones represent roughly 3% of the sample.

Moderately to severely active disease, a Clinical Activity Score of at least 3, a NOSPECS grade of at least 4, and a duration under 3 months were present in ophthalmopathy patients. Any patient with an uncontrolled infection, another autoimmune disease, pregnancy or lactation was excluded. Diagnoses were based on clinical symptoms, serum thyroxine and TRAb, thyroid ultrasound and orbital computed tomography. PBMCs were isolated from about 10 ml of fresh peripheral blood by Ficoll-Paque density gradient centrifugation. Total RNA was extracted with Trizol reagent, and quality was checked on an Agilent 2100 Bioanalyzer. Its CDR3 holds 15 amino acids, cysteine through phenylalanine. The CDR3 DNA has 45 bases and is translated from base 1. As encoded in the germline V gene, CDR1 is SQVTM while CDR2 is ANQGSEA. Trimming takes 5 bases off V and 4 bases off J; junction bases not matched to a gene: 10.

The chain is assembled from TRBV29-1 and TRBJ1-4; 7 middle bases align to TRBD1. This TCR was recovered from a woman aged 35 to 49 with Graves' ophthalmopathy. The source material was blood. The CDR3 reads CSVTRQGWGNEKLFF. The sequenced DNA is TGCAGCGTTACCCGACAGGGCTGGGGTAATGAAAAACTGTTTTTT.